The present T cell receptor (beta chain) was sequenced within a study of CD8 T cells in ankylosing spondylitis. For this clonotype: Its antigen is unknown.

This CDR3 comprises 13 residues. V trimming: 5 bases; J trimming: 5 bases; junction bases outside the gene matches: 5. The V gene's germline CDR1 is PRHDT and CDR2 FYEKMQ (reference sequence). Notes on the study in general: A motif of 8 or 9 highly homologous TCR beta variants was seen as apparently characteristic of ankylosing spondylitis blood.

Quantitative barcoded 5'-RACE was used to prepare TCR beta libraries. MiXCR, applied by TCRdb to the 5' RACE reads, yields one record per CDR3 protein. Among 130,000 or so distinct CDR3 sequences listed, approximately 17% were seen once. Material: blood, either unsorted or a sorted T cell fraction (not recorded which). The V call is TRBV13, the J call TRBJ2-5, with 7 bases lining up with TRBD1. This receptor was identified in a male donor with ankylosing spondylitis. The DNA of the CDR3 is TGTGCCAGCAGCCATGACAGGGTTGAGACCCAGTACTTC. Translation: CASSHDRVETQYF.